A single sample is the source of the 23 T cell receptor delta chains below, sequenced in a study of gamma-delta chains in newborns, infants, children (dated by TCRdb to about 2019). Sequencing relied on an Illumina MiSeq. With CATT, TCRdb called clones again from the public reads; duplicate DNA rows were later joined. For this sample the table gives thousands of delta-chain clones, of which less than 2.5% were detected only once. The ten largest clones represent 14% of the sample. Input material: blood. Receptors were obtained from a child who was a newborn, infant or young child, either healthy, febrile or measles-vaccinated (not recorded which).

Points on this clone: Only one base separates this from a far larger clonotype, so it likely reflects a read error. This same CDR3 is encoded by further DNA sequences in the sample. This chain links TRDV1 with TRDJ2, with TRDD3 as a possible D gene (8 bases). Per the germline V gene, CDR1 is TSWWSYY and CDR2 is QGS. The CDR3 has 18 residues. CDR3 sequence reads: CALGDFLLHWGLTAQLFF. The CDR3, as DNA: TGTGCTCTTGGGGATTTCCTACTTCACTGGGGGCTGACGGCACAACTCTTCTTT.

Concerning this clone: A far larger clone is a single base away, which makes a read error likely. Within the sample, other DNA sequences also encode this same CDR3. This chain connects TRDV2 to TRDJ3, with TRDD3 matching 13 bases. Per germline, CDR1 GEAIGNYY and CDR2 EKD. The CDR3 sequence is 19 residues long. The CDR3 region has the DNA TGTGCCTGTGACATACTGGGGGATACGAGCTCCTGGGACACCCGGCAGATGTTTTTC. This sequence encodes CACDILGDTSSWDTRQMFF.

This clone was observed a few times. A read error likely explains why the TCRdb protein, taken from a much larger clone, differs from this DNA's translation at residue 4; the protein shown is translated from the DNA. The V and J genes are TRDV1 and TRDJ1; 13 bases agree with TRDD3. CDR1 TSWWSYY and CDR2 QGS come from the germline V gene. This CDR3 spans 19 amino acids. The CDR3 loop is CALRELPRTGGYADDKLIF. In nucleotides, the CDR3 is TGTGCTCTTAGGGAACTACCCCGTACTGGGGGATACGCAGACGATAAACTCATCTTT.

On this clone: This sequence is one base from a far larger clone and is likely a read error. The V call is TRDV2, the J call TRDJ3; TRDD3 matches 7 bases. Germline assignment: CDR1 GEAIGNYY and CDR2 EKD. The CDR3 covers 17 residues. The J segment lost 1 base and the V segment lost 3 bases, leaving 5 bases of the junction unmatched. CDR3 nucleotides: TGTGCCTGTGACGAACCGGGGGATTCCTGGGACACCCGACAGATGTTTTTC. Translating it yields CACDEPGDSWDTRQMFF.

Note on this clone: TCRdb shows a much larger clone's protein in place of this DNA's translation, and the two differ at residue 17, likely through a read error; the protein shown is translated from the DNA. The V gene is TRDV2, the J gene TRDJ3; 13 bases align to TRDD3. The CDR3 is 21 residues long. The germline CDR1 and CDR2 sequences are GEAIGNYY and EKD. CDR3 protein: CACDPLLGDTPSSWDTQQMFF. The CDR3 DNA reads TGTGCCTGTGACCCATTACTGGGGGATACGCCGAGCTCCTGGGACACCCAACAGATGTTTTTC.

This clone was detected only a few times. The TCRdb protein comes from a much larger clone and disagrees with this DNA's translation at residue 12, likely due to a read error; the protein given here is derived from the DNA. The CDR3 DNA sequence: TGTGCTCTTGGGGAACTACATCCATTCCCTTACCGGGGGATACGGGTGACAGCACAACTCTTCTTT. It yields the protein CALGELHPFPYRGIRVTAQLFF. V gene TRDV1 combines with J gene TRDJ2; 10 bases align to TRDD3. The V gene end was trimmed by 0 bases and the J gene end by 3 bases; junction bases not matched to a gene: 19. Germline values: CDR1 TSWWSYY, CDR2 QGS. The CDR3 has 22 residues.

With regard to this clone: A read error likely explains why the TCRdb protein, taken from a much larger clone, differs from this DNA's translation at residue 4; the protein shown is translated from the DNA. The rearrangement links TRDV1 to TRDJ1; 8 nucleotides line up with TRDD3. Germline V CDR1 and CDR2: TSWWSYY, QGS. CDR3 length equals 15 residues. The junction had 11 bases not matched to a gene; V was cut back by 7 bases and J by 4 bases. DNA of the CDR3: TGTGCTCTTGTGAAACAGGGATACGCAGGCGATAAACTCATCTTT. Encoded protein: CALVKQGYAGDKLIF.

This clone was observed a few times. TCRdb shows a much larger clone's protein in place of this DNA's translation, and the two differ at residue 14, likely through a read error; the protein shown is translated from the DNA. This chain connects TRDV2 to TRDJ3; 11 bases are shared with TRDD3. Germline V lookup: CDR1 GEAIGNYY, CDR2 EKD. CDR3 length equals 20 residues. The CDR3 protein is CACDTVLGDKSSWGTRQMFF. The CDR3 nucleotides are TGTGCCTGTGACACCGTACTGGGGGATAAAAGCTCCTGGGGCACCCGACAGATGTTTTTC.

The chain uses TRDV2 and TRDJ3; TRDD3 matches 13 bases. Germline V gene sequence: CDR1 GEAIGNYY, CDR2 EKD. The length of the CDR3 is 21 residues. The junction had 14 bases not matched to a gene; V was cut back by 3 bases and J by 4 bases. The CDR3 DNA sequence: TGTGCCTGTGACGCTTGGTCTGTACTGGGGGATACGCGGTGGGACACCCGACAGATGTTTTTC. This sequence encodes CACDAWSVLGDTRWDTRQMFF.

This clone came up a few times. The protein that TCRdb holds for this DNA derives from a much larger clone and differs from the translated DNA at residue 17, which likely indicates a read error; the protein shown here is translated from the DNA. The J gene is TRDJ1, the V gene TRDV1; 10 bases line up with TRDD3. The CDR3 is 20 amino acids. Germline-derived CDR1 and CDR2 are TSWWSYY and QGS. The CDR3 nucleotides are TGTGCTCTTGGGGAACTAGGATGCAACGGTCTGGGGGATAAGACCGATAGACTCATCTTT. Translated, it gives CALGELGCNGLGDKTDRLIF.

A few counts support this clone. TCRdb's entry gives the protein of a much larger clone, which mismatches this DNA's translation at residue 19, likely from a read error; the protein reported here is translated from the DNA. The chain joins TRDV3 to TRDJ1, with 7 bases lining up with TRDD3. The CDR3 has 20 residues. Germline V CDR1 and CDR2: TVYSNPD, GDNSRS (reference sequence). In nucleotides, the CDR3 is TGTGCCTTCTTCCGGCCTTCTCTCAAACCCTGGGGGTTGTACACCGATAAACTCACCTTT. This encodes CAFFRPSLKPWGLYTDKLTF.

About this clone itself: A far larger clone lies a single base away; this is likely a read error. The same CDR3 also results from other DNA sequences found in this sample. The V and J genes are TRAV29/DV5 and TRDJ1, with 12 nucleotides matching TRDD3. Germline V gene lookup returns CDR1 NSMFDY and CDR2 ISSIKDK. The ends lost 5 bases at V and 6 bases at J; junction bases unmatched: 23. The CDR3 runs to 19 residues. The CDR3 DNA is TGTGCAGCGAGCCTTCCTACTCTTAGTTCTGGGGGATACGACCATAAACTCATCTTT. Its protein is CAASLPTLSSGGYDHKLIF.

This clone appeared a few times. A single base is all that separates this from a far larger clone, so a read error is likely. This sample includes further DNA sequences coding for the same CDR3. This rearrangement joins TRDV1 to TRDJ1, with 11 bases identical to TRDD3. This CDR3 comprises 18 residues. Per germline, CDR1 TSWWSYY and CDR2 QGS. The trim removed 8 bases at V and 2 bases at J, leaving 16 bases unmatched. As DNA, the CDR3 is TGTGCTCTTTTTCCTTCTTACTGGGGGATAAGCTGGACCGATAAACTCATCTTT. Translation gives CALFPSYWGISWTDKLIF.

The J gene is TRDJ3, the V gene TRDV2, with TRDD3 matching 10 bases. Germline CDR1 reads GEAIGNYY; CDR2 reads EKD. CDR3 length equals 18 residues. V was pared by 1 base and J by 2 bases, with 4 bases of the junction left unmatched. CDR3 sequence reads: CACDTGGYRAWDTRQMFF. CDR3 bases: TGTGCCTGTGACACTGGGGGATACCGGGCCTGGGACACCCGACAGATGTTTTTC.

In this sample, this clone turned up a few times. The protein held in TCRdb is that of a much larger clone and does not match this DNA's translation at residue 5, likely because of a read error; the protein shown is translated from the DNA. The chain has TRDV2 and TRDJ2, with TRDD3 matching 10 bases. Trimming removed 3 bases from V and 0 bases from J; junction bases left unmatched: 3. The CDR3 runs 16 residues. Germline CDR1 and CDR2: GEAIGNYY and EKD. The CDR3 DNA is TGTGCCTGTGACCCTCTGGGGGATACTTTGACAGCACAACTCTTCTTT. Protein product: CACDPLGDTLTAQLFF.

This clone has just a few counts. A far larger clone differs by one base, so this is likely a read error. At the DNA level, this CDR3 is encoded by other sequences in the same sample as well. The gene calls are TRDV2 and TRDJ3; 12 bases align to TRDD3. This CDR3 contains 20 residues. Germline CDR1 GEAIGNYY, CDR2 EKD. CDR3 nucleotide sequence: TGTGCCTGTGACACCGGTACTGGGGGATACACGGCTTGGGACACCCGACAGATGTTCTTC. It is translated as CACDTGTGGYTAWDTRQMFF.

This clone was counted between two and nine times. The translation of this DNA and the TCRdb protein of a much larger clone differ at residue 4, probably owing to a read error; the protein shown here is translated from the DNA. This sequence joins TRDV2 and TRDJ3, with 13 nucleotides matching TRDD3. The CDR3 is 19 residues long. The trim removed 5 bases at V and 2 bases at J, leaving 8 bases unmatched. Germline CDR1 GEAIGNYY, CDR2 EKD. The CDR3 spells CACGPLLGDTPWDTRQMFF. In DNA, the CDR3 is TGTGCCTGTGGCCCCCTACTGGGGGATACGCCCTGGGACACCCGACAGATGTTTTTC.

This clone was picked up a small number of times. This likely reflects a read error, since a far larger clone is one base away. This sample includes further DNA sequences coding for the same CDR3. CDR3 nucleotides: TGCGCCTGTGACACTGGGGGATACTACTCCTGGGACACCCGACAGATGTTTTTC. Translation gives CACDTGGYYSWDTRQMFF. This chain links TRDV2 with TRDJ3; 12 bases align to TRDD3. The CDR3 covers 18 residues. From germline, CDR1 is GEAIGNYY and CDR2 EKD.

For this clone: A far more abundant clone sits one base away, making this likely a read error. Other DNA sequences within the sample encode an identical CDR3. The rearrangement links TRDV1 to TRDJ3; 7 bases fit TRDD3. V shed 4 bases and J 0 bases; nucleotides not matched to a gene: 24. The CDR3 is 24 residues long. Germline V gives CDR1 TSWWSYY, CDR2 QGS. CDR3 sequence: CALGANPTSTGGFMGSWDTRQMFF. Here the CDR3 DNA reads TGTGCTCTTGGGGCAAACCCGACTAGCACGGGGGGATTTATGGGCTCCTGGGACACCCGACAGATGTTTTTC.

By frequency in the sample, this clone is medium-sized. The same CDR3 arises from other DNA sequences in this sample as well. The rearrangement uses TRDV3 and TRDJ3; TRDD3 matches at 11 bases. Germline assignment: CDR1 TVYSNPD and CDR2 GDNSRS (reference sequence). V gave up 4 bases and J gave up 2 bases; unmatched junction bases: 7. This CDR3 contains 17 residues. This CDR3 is CASNVLGDTWDTRQMFF. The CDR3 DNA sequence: TGTGCCTCCAACGTACTGGGGGATACCTGGGACACCCGACAGATGTTTTTC.

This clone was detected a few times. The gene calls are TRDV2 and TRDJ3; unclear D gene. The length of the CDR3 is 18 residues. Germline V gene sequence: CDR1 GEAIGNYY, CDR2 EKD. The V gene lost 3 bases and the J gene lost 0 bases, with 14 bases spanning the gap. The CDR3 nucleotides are TGTGCCTGTGACCGCCTCGGGGTCAGCTCCTGGGACACCCGACAGATGTTTTTC. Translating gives CACDRLGVSSWDTRQMFF.

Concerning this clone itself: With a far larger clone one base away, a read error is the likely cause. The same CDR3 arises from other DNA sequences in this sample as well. The CDR3 loop is CACDPLLGDTPWDTRQMFF. The CDR3 DNA reads as TGTGCCTGTGACCCCCTACTGGGGGACACGCCCTGGGACACCCGACAGATGTTTTTC. This rearrangement joins TRDV2 to TRDJ3, with TRDD3 identical over 9 bases. From germline, CDR1 is GEAIGNYY and CDR2 EKD. The CDR3 loop spans 19 amino acids. The junction had 10 bases not matched to a gene; V was cut back by 3 bases and J by 2 bases.

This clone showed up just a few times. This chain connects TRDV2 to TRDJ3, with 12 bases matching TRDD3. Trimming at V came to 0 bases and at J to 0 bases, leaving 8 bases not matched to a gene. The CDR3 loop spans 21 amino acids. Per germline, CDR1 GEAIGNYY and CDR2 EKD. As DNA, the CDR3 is TGTGCCTGTGACACCGTGCTGGGGGATACGGGAAGCTCCTGGGACACCCGACAGATGTTTTTC. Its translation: CACDTVLGDTGSSWDTRQMFF.